These T cell receptor beta chains were read from a single sample in a study of blood T cell repertoires in COVID-19. The protocol was immunoSEQ multiplex PCR, while the TCRdb copy is restricted to in-frame clones and leaves out a portion. The sample includes tens of thousands of clones, approximately 90% of them seen just once. Sequencing input: peripheral blood. These receptors were obtained from a human donor with active COVID-19. The donor label of this sample is uncertain. Each CDR3 is given with its conserved first and last residue. Fields, in order: J gene, clone size, V gene, D gene, CDR3 protein, CDR3 DNA. A D gene is named only where the DNA matches it firmly. The size entry is marked missing in some rows and otherwise reads once, few, many or a size class.

>TRBJ2-7|NA|TRBV6-2/TRBV6-3|NA
CASSTTRADYEQYF
TGTGCCAGCAGTACGACTAGAGCTGACTACGAGCAGTACTTC
>TRBJ2-7|NA|TRBV29-1|NA
CSVRWGKTPYEQYF
TGCAGCGTTCGCTGGGGCAAAACACCCTACGAGCAGTACTTC
>TRBJ2-5|NA|TRBV28|TRBD2
CASIARGGSEAQYF
TGTGCCAGCATAGCTCGGGGGGGATCCGAGGCCCAGTACTTC
>TRBJ1-1|NA|TRBV3-1/TRBV3-2|NA
CATEGLGTEAFF
TGTGCCACGGAGGGGCTGGGGACTGAAGCTTTCTTT
>TRBJ2-1|NA|TRBV11-2|NA
CASSLRGSEQFF
TGTGCCAGCAGCTTACGGGGAAGTGAGCAGTTCTTC
>TRBJ2-7|NA|TRBV9|NA
CASSSDMGGGTYEQYF
TGTGCCAGCAGCTCAGATATGGGGGGGGGCACCTACGAGCAGTACTTC
>TRBJ2-3|NA|TRBV19|TRBD2
CASSRGGADTQYF
TGTGCCAGTAGTCGGGGGGGCGCAGATACGCAGTATTTT
>TRBJ1-2|NA|TRBV5-8|NA
CASSWASGNYGYTF
TGTGCCAGCAGCTGGGCCTCAGGGAACTATGGCTACACCTTC
>TRBJ1-1|NA|TRBV12-3/TRBV12-4|NA
CASSFTGEAFF
TGTGCCAGCAGTTTTACAGGTGAAGCTTTCTTT
>TRBJ1-2|NA|TRBV28|NA
CASSRVPNYGYTF
TGTGCCAGCAGCAGGGTTCCGAACTATGGCTACACCTTC
>TRBJ2-5|NA|TRBV15|TRBD1
CATSRPNRGETQYF
TGTGCCACCAGCAGACCTAACAGGGGAGAGACCCAGTACTTC
>TRBJ1-5|NA|TRBV2|TRBD1
CASSESNRGSQPQHF
TGTGCCAGCAGTGAATCGAACAGGGGAAGTCAGCCCCAGCATTTT
>TRBJ2-3|NA|TRBV9|NA
CASSAPGTSTDTQYF
TGTGCCAGCAGCGCCCCCGGGACTAGCACAGATACGCAGTATTTT
>TRBJ2-1|NA|TRBV4-1|NA
CASSPAGDSYDEQFF
TGCGCCAGCAGCCCAGCCGGGGATTCTTACGATGAGCAGTTCTTC
>TRBJ1-4|NA|TRBV7-2|TRBD1
CASSLSLRDSGLIREKLFF
TGTGCCAGCAGCTTAAGTCTCCGGGACAGTGGCTTAATACGGGAAAAACTGTTTTTT
>TRBJ2-3|NA|TRBV13|NA
CASSLDLGGDTQYF
TGTGCCAGCAGCCTAGACCTCGGGGGAGATACGCAGTATTTT
>TRBJ1-6|NA|TRBV5-1|TRBD1
CASSGGQGNSPLHF
TGCGCCAGCAGCGGGGGACAGGGGAATTCACCCCTCCACTTT
>TRBJ2-5|NA|TRBV28|NA
CASGTKGGWGETQYF
TGTGCCAGCGGAACAAAAGGGGGTTGGGGGGAGACCCAGTACTTC
>TRBJ2-2|NA|TRBV5-6|TRBD1
CASSKPGQGIGELFF
TGTGCCAGCAGTAAACCGGGACAGGGGATCGGGGAGCTGTTTTTT
>TRBJ1-2|NA|TRBV12-3/TRBV12-4|TRBD1
CASSMTGDYGYTF
TGTGCCAGCAGCATGACAGGGGACTATGGCTACACCTTC
>TRBJ2-7|NA|TRBV7-2|NA
CASSLGPQEDEQYF
TGTGCCAGCAGCTTGGGCCCCCAAGAAGACGAGCAGTACTTC
>TRBJ1-2|NA|TRBV2|NA
CASSTIRGALGYTF
TGTGCCAGCAGTACAATCAGGGGTGCCTTGGGCTACACCTTC
>TRBJ2-1|NA|TRBV3-1/TRBV3-2|TRBD2
CASSPASGGFSYNEQFF
TGTGCCAGCAGCCCAGCTAGCGGGGGGTTCTCCTACAATGAGCAGTTCTTC
>TRBJ1-1|NA|TRBV28|NA
CASSLVQVNTEAFF
TGTGCCAGCAGCCTTGTTCAGGTGAACACTGAAGCTTTCTTT
>TRBJ2-5|NA|TRBV7-2|NA
CASSLESGDNQETQYF
TGTGCCAGCAGCTTAGAGAGCGGGGACAACCAAGAGACCCAGTACTTC
>TRBJ2-1|NA|TRBV19|TRBD2
CASSMIGGGGANEQFF
TGTGCCAGTAGTATGATAGGCGGCGGGGGGGCGAATGAGCAGTTCTTC
>TRBJ2-7|once|TRBV11-2|NA
CASSLSGNEQYF
TGTGCCAGCAGCTTATCGGGGAACGAGCAGTACTTC
>TRBJ2-3|NA|TRBV7-9|TRBD2
CASSLSGGASDTQYF
TGTGCCAGCAGCTTGAGCGGGGGGGCCTCGGATACGCAGTATTTT
>TRBJ1-3|once|TRBV19|NA
CASMGGSGNTIYF
TGTGCCAGTATGGGGGGCTCTGGAAACACCATATATTTT
>TRBJ1-1|NA|TRBV5-1|NA
CASSSDSDTEAFF
TGCGCCAGCAGCTCCGACAGTGACACTGAAGCTTTCTTT
>TRBJ1-5|few|TRBV6-5|NA
CASKDMANQPQHF
TGTGCCAGCAAGGACATGGCCAATCAGCCCCAGCATTTT
>TRBJ1-2|NA|TRBV18|NA
CASSPQGGYGYTF
TGTGCCAGCTCACCGCAGGGAGGGTATGGCTACACCTTC
>TRBJ2-4|NA|TRBV29-1|NA
CSVVPLWAKNIQYF
TGCAGCGTCGTACCACTATGGGCCAAAAACATTCAGTACTTC
>TRBJ2-3|NA|TRBV14|NA
CASSVVGGTDTQYF
TGTGCCAGCTCAGTTGTTGGAGGCACAGATACGCAGTATTTT
>TRBJ2-7|NA|TRBV4-3|TRBD1
CASSQVRQGGFYEQYF
TGCGCCAGCAGCCAAGTTCGACAGGGGGGATTTTACGAGCAGTACTTC
>TRBJ2-5|NA|TRBV5-1|NA
CASSLLATQKETQYF
TGCGCCAGCAGCTTGTTGGCAACACAGAAAGAGACCCAGTACTTC
>TRBJ2-3|NA|TRBV5-1|NA
CASSPGGRDGTDTQYF
TGCGCCAGCAGCCCCGGGGGACGTGATGGCACAGATACGCAGTATTTT
>TRBJ1-1|NA|TRBV19|TRBD1
CASSIEEGAGRGTEAFF
TGTGCCAGTAGTATTGAAGAGGGGGCGGGTCGGGGCACTGAAGCTTTCTTT
>TRBJ1-5|NA|TRBV7-2|NA
CASSFGGPQPQHF
TGTGCCAGCAGCTTCGGGGGGCCCCAGCCCCAGCATTTT
>TRBJ2-1|NA|TRBV6-2/TRBV6-3|TRBD2
CASSDPLAGGANEQFF
TGTGCCAGCAGTGATCCCCTAGCGGGGGGTGCGAATGAGCAGTTCTTC